One T cell receptor beta chain is described in this entry. Germline CDR1 and CDR2: SEHNR and FQNEAQ (reference sequence). V was shortened by 7 bases and J by 0 bases, with 7 bases between the two germline ends. The CDR3 runs 13 residues. The data originate from a study of CD8 T cells in Susac syndrome. Study details: Patients with Susac syndrome were therapy-naive, on corticosteroids, or on intravenous immunoglobulin alone at blood draw.

Reverse transcription used roughly 0.45 to 1 ug RNA and random hexamers. MiXCR, run by TCRdb on the immunoSEQ multiplex PCR reads, gives a single entry per CDR3 protein. Of 120,000 or so distinct CDR3 sequences in the sample, about 93% were seen once. Patients with Susac syndrome met diagnostic criteria defined recently for definite or probable disease. TEMRA cells were FACS-enriched and CD8+ and CD4+ T cells negatively isolated. The source is a human donor with Susac syndrome. The sample comprised CD8+ T cells from PBMCs. V is TRBV7-9 and J is TRBJ1-3; no firm D call. The CDR3 spells CASTGDSGNTIYF. The DNA for the CDR3 is TGTGCCAGCACCGGGGACTCTGGAAACACCATATATTTT.